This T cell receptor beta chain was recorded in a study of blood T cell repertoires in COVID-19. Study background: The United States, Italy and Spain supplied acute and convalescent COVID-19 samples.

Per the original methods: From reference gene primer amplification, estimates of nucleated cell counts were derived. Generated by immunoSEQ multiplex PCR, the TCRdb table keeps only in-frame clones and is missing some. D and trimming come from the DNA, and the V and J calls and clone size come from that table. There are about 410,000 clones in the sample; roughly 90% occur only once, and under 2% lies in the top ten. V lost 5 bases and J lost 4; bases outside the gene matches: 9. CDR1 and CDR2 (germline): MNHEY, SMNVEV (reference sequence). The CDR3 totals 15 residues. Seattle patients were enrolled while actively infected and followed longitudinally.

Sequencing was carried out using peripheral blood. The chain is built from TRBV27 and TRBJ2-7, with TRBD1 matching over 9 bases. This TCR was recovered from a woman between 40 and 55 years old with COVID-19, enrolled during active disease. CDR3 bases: TGTGCCAGCAGTGTAACACAGGGGGCTCGGTACGAGCAGTACTTC. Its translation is CASSVTQGARYEQYF.